The TCR beta chain described here comes from a study of T-cell memory formation after mild COVID-19. Deletions cut 2 bases from V and 10 bases from J, with 18 bases between. The CDR3 loop spans 16 amino acids. In germline, CDR1 is KGHSH, CDR2 LQKENI. TCRdb used MiXCR to reprocess the 5' RACE reads, holding one entry per CDR3 protein. Here the sample spans approximately 350,000 distinct CDR3 sequences, about an eighth being singletons. Study outcomes and limitations: Mainly CM and EM harbored the contracting CD4+ clones; mainly EMRA harbored the CD8+ ones. Pre-infection memory held some responding clones, suggesting pre-existing cross-reactive T cells responded. A second wave expanding day 15 to 37 was CD4+-biased; contracting clones were balanced. A second wave of clones peaked on day 37, and their SARS-CoV-2 specificity went unconfirmed.

On this clonotype: What it binds is not known.

The genes are TRBV18 and TRBJ1-6; D is perhaps TRBD1 (5 bases). The specimen was PBMCs or a T cell subset sorted from them (not recorded which). The TCR originated in a man aged 18 to 35 who had mild COVID-19 (a few samples of this study predate the infection). Cell type and time point are not known. The chain's CDR3 is CASSPEQGINGSPLHF. The CDR3, as DNA: TGTGCCAGCTCACCAGAGCAGGGCATAAATGGCTCACCCCTCCACTTT.